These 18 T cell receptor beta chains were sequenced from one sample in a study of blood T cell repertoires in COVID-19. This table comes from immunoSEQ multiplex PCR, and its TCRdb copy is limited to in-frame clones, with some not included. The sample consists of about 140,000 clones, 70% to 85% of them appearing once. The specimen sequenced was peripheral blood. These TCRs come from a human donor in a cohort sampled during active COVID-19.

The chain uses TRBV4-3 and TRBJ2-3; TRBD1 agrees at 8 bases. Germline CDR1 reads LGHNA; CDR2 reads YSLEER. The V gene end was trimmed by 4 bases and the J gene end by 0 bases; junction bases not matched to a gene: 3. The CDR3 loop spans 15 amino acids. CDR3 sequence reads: CASSPRTGSTDTQYF. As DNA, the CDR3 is TGCGCCAGCAGCCCTAGGACAGGGAGCACAGATACGCAGTATTTT.

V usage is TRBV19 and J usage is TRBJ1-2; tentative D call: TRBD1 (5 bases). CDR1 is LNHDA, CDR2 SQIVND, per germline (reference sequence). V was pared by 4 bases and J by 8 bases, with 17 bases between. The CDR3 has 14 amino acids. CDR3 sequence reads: CASSTPGLIFGYTF. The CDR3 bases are TGTGCCAGTAGTACTCCGGGACTCATATTCGGCTACACCTTC. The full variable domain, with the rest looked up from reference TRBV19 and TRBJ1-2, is DGGITQSPKYLFRKEGQNVTLSCEQNLNHDAMYWYRQDPGQGLRLIYYSQIVNDFQKGDIAEGYSVSREKKESFPLTVTSAQKNPTAFYLCASSTPGLIFGYTFGSGTRLTVV.

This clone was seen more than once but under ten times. The CDR3: CASSTSHRVRMVGSNQPQHF. CDR3 nucleotides: TGTGCCAGTAGTACCTCCCACAGGGTGAGAATGGTAGGGAGCAATCAGCCCCAGCATTTT. The gene calls are TRBV19 and TRBJ1-5; a weak D match, TRBD1 (6 bases). The CDR3 sequence is 20 residues long. The V and J ends lost 4 bases and 1 base respectively, with 26 bases between them. CDR1 is LNHDA and CDR2 is SQIVND in the germline V gene (reference sequence).

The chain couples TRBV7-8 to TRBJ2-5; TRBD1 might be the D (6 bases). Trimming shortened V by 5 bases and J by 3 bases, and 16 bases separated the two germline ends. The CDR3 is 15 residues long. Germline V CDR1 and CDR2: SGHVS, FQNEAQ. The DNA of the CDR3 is TGTGCCAGCAGCCTCAGGGGAAGAAGGGAAGAGACCCAGTACTTC. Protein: CASSLRGRREETQYF.

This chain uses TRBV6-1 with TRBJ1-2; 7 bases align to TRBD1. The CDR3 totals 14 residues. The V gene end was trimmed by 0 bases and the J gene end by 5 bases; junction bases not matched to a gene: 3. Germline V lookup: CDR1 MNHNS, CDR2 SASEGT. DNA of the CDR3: TGTGCCAGCAGTGAAGCTGGCAGGGGGTATGGCTACACCTTC. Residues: CASSEAGRGYGYTF.

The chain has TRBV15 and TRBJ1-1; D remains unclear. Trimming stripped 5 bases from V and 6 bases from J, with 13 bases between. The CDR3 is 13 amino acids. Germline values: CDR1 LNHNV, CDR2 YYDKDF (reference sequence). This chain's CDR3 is CATSGRTAAEAFF. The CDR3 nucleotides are TGTGCCACCAGCGGAAGAACGGCGGCTGAAGCTTTCTTT.

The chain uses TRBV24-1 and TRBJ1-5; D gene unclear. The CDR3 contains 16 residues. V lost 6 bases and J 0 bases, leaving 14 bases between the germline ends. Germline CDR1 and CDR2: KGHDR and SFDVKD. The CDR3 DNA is TGTGCCACCAGTCTCGAGGGAGGATATAGCAATCAGCCCCAGCATTTT. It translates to CATSLEGGYSNQPQHF.

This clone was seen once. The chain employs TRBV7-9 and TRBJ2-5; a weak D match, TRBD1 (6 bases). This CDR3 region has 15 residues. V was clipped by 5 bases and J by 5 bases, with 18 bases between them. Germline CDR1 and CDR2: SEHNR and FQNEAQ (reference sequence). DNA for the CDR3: TGTGCCAGCAGCATTGGGACACCCCCGGGGGAGACCCAGTACTTC. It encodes CASSIGTPPGETQYF.

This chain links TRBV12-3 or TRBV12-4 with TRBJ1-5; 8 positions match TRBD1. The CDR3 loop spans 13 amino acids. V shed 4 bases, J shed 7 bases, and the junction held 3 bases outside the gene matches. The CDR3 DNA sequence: TGTGCCAGCAGTTGGGACAGGACCCAGCCCCAGCATTTT. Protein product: CASSWDRTQPQHF.

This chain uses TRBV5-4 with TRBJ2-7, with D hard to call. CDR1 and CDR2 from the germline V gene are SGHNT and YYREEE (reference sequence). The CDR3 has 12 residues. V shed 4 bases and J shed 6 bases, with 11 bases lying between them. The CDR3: CASSMITREQYF. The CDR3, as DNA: TGTGCCAGCAGCATGATTACACGCGAGCAGTACTTC.

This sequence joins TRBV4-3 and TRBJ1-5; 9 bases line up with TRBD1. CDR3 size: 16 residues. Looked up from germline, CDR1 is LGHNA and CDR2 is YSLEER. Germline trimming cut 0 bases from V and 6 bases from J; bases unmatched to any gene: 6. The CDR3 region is CASSQEPGTGFQPQHF. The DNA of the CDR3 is TGCGCCAGCAGCCAAGAGCCCGGGACAGGGTTTCAGCCCCAGCATTTT.

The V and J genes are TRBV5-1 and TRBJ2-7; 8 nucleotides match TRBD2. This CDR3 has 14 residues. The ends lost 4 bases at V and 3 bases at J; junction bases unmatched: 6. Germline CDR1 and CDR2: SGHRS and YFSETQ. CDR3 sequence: CASSTTAGGYEQYF. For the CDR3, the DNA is TGCGCCAGCAGCACGACGGCGGGGGGCTACGAGCAGTACTTC.

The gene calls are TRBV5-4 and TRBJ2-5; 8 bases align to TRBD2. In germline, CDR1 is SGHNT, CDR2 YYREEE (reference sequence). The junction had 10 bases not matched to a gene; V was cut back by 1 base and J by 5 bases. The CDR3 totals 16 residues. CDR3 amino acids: CASSLSGGGGGETQYF. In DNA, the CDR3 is TGTGCCAGCAGCTTGTCTGGCGGGGGCGGGGGGGAGACCCAGTACTTC.

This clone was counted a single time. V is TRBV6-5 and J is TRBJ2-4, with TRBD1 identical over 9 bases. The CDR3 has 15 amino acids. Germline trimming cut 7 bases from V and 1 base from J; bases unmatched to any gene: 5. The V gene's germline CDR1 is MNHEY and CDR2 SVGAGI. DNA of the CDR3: TGTGCCAGCAAAACAGGGGGCTCGGCCAAAAACATTCAGTACTTC. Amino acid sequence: CASKTGGSAKNIQYF.

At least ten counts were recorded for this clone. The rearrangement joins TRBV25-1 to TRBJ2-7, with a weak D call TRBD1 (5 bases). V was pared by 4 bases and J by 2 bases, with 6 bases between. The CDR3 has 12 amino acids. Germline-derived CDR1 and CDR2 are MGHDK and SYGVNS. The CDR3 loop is CASSVTAYEQYF. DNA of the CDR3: TGTGCCAGCAGTGTGACAGCCTACGAGCAGTACTTC.

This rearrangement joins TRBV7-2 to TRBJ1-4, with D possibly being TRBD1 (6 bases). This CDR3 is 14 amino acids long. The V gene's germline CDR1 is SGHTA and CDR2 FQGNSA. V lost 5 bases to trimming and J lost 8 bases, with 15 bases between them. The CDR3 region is CASSPTGFSEKLFF. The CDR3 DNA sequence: TGTGCCAGCAGCCCGACAGGATTCAGCGAAAAACTGTTTTTT.

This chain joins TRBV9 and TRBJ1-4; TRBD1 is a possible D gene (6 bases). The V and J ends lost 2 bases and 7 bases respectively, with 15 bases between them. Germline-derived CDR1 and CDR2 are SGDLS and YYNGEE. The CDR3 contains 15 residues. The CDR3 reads CASSVAAGASEKLFF. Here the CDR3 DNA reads TGTGCCAGCAGCGTTGCGGCGGGGGCGAGTGAAAAACTGTTTTTT.

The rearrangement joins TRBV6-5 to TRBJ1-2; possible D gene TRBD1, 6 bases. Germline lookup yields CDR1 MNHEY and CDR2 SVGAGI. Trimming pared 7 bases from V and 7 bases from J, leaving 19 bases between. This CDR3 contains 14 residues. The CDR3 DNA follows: TGTGCCAGCAACCAACGCCGGGGGGCGTTTGGCTACACCTTC. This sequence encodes CASNQRRGAFGYTF.